These T cell receptor beta chains were read from a single sample in a study of molecular identifiers for immune sequencing clone quantification. Via MiXCR, TCRdb re-called the PCR reads, giving one row per CDR3 protein. The sample has fewer than 25,000 distinct CDR3 sequences; about 21% are singletons. The sequencing sample was made of naive CD8+ T cells from blood, with Jurkat cell RNA spiked in. Receptor source: a human donor in good health. Some libraries in this study had Jurkat cell RNA spiked in. CDR3s include the opening cysteine and the closing phenylalanine or tryptophan. D genes are given only for firm matches. A clone size is listed for some rows: how often the clone was seen (once, few, many), or a class if it is expanded.

j_gene: TRBJ2-1
v_gene: TRBV15
d_gene: NA
abundance: many
CDR3aa: CATSSPGGGSYNEQFF
CDR3nt: TGTGCCACCAGCAGCCCAGGGGGCGGGAGCTACAATGAGCAGTTCTTC

j_gene: TRBJ2-1
v_gene: TRBV28
d_gene: TRBD2
abundance: NA
CDR3aa: CASSSLAGGPGYNEQFF
CDR3nt: TGTGCCAGCAGTTCCTTAGCGGGAGGGCCGGGATACAATGAGCAGTTCTTC

j_gene: TRBJ1-2
v_gene: TRBV19
d_gene: NA
abundance: many
CDR3aa: CASGPPNYGYTF
CDR3nt: TGTGCCAGCGGACCCCCTAACTATGGCTACACCTTC

j_gene: TRBJ2-7
v_gene: TRBV4-3
d_gene: TRBD2
abundance: NA
CDR3aa: CASSQVTSGVYEQYF
CDR3nt: TGCGCCAGCAGCCAGGTGACTAGCGGGGTCTACGAGCAGTACTTC

j_gene: TRBJ2-1
v_gene: TRBV29-1
d_gene: NA
abundance: many
CDR3aa: CSVVGLKGGNEQFF
CDR3nt: TGCAGCGTTGTCGGGCTGAAGGGGGGCAATGAGCAGTTCTTC

j_gene: TRBJ2-4
v_gene: TRBV6-2/TRBV6-3
d_gene: NA
abundance: medium-sized
CDR3aa: CASTLGRLAKNIQYF
CDR3nt: TGTGCCAGCACCCTGGGACGGCTAGCCAAAAACATTCAGTACTTC

j_gene: TRBJ2-7
v_gene: TRBV27
d_gene: TRBD1
abundance: few
CDR3aa: CASSQTGGGFYEQYF
CDR3nt: TGTGCCAGCAGCCAGACAGGGGGCGGGTTCTACGAGCAGTACTTC

j_gene: TRBJ1-1
v_gene: TRBV19
d_gene: TRBD1
abundance: medium-sized
CDR3aa: CASRLGQGNTEAFF
CDR3nt: TGTGCCAGTAGGCTGGGACAGGGGAACACTGAAGCTTTCTTT

j_gene: TRBJ2-2
v_gene: TRBV4-2
d_gene: TRBD2
abundance: many
CDR3aa: CASSQDRRGVANTGELFF
CDR3nt: TGTGCCAGCAGCCAAGACCGACGGGGGGTGGCGAACACCGGGGAGCTGTTTTTT

j_gene: TRBJ2-1
v_gene: TRBV5-6
d_gene: NA
abundance: many
CDR3aa: CASSPPGNEQFF
CDR3nt: TGTGCCAGCAGCCCACCTGGAAATGAGCAGTTCTTC

j_gene: TRBJ2-5
v_gene: TRBV7-9
d_gene: NA
abundance: few
CDR3aa: CASSLSSGLPKETQYF
CDR3nt: TGTGCCAGCAGCTTGAGTAGTGGGCTTCCTAAAGAGACCCAGTACTTC

j_gene: TRBJ2-1
v_gene: TRBV4-3
d_gene: NA
abundance: medium-sized
CDR3aa: CASSQVGYGYEQFF
CDR3nt: TGCGCCAGCAGCCAAGTAGGATACGGCTATGAGCAGTTCTTC